These 29 T cell receptor beta chains were all obtained from the same sample, sequenced in a study of blood T cell repertoires in COVID-19. Clones were read by immunoSEQ multiplex PCR, and TCRdb kept only the in-frame ones, dropping some. The table lists some 140,000 clones, 83% of them singletons. The sequenced sample consisted of PBMCs or T cells enriched from blood (not recorded which). The receptors come from a man in his thirties or forties who had recovered from COVID-19.

V gene TRBV30 combines with J gene TRBJ1-2, with a tentative D call TRBD1 (6 bases). Germline CDR1 reads GTSNPN; CDR2 reads SVGIG (reference sequence). The CDR3 totals 17 residues. The V gene lost 2 bases and the J gene lost 0 bases, with 19 bases spanning the gap. The CDR3 DNA is TGTGCCTGGAGTCCAAGCCGATACGGGACAACTAACTATGGCTACACCTTC. It encodes CAWSPSRYGTTNYGYTF.

The chain employs TRBV30 and TRBJ1-5, with 7 bases identical to TRBD1. The CDR3 runs 14 residues. Unmatched junction bases numbered 6, after V lost 2 bases and J lost 5 bases. Germline CDR1 reads GTSNPN; CDR2 reads SVGIG (reference sequence). The CDR3 loop is CAWSSRQGHQPQHF. Written as DNA, the CDR3 is TGTGCCTGGAGTTCCCGACAGGGACATCAGCCCCAGCATTTT.

V usage is TRBV11-2 and J usage is TRBJ1-1; possibly TRBD1 for D (6 bases). This CDR3 has 13 amino acids. V was cut by 5 bases and J by 6 bases, with 13 bases left in between. Germline lookup yields CDR1 SGHAT and CDR2 FQNNGV. CDR3 coding DNA: TGTGCCAGCAGCCGACAGGAGAGGGCTGAAGCTTTCTTT. This gives the protein CASSRQERAEAFF. The whole variable domain, remainder taken from reference TRBV11-2 and TRBJ1-1, is EAGVAQSPRYKIIEKRQSVAFWCNPISGHATLYWYQQILGQGPKLLIQFQNNGVVDDSQLPKDRFSAERLKGVDSTLKIQPAKLEDSAVYLCASSRQERAEAFFGQGTRLTVV.

This chain links TRBV27 with TRBJ2-7, with D perhaps matching TRBD1 (5 bases). V was clipped by 3 bases and J by 3 bases, with 21 bases between them. CDR3 length equals 17 residues. In germline, CDR1 is MNHEY, CDR2 SMNVEV (reference sequence). CDR3 coding DNA: TGTGCCAGCAGTTTTGGTCAGTCGGACACCCTATTCTACGAGCAGTACTTC. This gives the protein CASSFGQSDTLFYEQYF.

This clone was picked up one time. The chain links TRBV6-5 to TRBJ1-2, with D possibly matching TRBD1 (6 bases). The V and J ends lost 5 bases and 7 bases respectively, with 20 bases between them. This CDR3 is built from 15 residues. CDR1 and CDR2 (germline): MNHEY, SVGAGI. CDR3: CASSRESDRQAGYTF. Written as DNA, the CDR3 is TGTGCCAGCAGTAGAGAATCGGACAGACAGGCTGGCTACACCTTC.

V usage is TRBV29-1 and J usage is TRBJ2-1, with 7 bases identical to TRBD1. The CDR3 has 12 residues. Germline loops: CDR1 SQVTM, CDR2 ANQGSEA. The V gene end was trimmed by 5 bases and the J gene end by 8 bases; junction bases not matched to a gene: 6. The chain's CDR3 is CSVLRGLDEQFF. The CDR3 DNA sequence: TGCAGCGTTTTGAGGGGGCTCGATGAGCAGTTCTTC.

The table lists this clone with a few counts. The rearrangement links TRBV9 to TRBJ2-7; 7 bases align to TRBD2. The CDR3 length is 14 residues. With 4 bases clipped from V and 2 bases from J, the junction kept 6 bases outside the gene matches. Germline V gene lookup returns CDR1 SGDLS and CDR2 YYNGEE. DNA for the CDR3: TGTGCCAGCAGCTCCCGAGCGGGGCCCTACGAGCAGTACTTC. Translating gives CASSSRAGPYEQYF.

In its sample, this clone was seen a few times. The CDR3: CASSQGTGGTYEQYF. The CDR3 region has the DNA TGCGCCAGCAGCCAAGGGACAGGGGGTACCTACGAGCAGTACTTC. The V and J genes are TRBV4-1 and TRBJ2-7; TRBD1 matches 10 bases. Germline CDR1 reads MGHRA; CDR2 reads YSYEKL. J was trimmed by 2 bases and V by 1 base; bases with no gene match: 2. The CDR3 runs to 15 residues.

The rearrangement uses TRBV5-1 and TRBJ1-1; D might be TRBD1 (6 bases). With 0 bases removed from V and 4 bases from J, the gap between germline ends came to 10 bases. The germline V gene encodes CDR1 SGHRS and CDR2 YFSETQ. The CDR3 covers 14 residues. The DNA of the CDR3 is TGCGCCAGCAGCTTGGTAGGGGGAACCACTGAAGCTTTCTTT. Its protein is CASSLVGGTTEAFF.

The chain combines TRBV25-1 with TRBJ2-3, with D possibly TRBD2 on 5 matching bases. The CDR3 sequence is 18 residues long. Germline CDR1 MGHDK, CDR2 SYGVNS. The V and J ends lost 6 bases and 2 bases respectively, with 24 bases between them. CDR3 region: CASSAAWAAGGVTDTQYF. The DNA of the CDR3 is TGTGCCAGCAGCGCCGCCTGGGCAGCAGGAGGAGTCACAGATACGCAGTATTTT.

The chain links TRBV9 to TRBJ2-5, with 11 bases aligning to TRBD2. The ends lost 4 bases at V and 5 bases at J; junction bases unmatched: 7. This CDR3 contains 15 residues. The germline gives CDR1 SGDLS, CDR2 YYNGEE. Here the CDR3 reads CASSPGLAGSETQYF. DNA of the CDR3: TGTGCCAGCAGCCCTGGACTAGCGGGTTCGGAGACCCAGTACTTC.

The V and J genes are TRBV7-9 and TRBJ1-4; 9 nucleotides match TRBD1. CDR1 is SEHNR, CDR2 FQNEAQ, per germline (reference sequence). The trim removed 5 bases at V and 4 bases at J, leaving 2 bases unmatched. The CDR3 is made up of 14 amino acids. CDR3 nucleotides: TGTGCCAGCAGCACGGACAGGGGTAATGAAAAACTGTTTTTT. Translated: CASSTDRGNEKLFF. Filled out from reference TRBV7-9 and TRBJ1-4, the complete variable domain reads DTGVSQNPRHKITKRGQNVTFRCDPISEHNRLYWYRQTLGQGPEFLTYFQNEAQLEKSRLLSDRFSAERPKGSFSTLEIQRTEQGDSAMYLCASSTDRGNEKLFFGSGTQLSVL.

V usage is TRBV27 and J usage is TRBJ2-7, with 10 bases matching TRBD1. The ends lost 5 bases at V and 9 bases at J; junction bases unmatched: 13. CDR3 length: 15 residues. Per germline, CDR1 MNHEY and CDR2 SMNVEV (reference sequence). The CDR3 protein is CASSPNAGTGAWQYF. CDR3 nucleotides: TGTGCCAGCAGTCCCAACGCCGGGACAGGGGCCTGGCAGTACTTC.

This clone was seen only once. The rearrangement uses TRBV6-2 or TRBV6-3 and TRBJ2-1; D gene uncertain. This CDR3 region has 14 residues. CDR1 and CDR2 from the germline V gene are MNHEY and SVGEGT. The V end lost 5 bases, the J end lost 7 bases, and 15 bases lay between the germline ends. The CDR3 DNA reads as TGTGCCAGCAGTCCGGCCACGGGTCATAATGAGCAGTTCTTC. This sequence encodes CASSPATGHNEQFF.

The V call is TRBV23-1, the J call TRBJ2-7; 7 bases align to TRBD1. TRBV23-1 carries the ORF label, with uncertain function. CDR3 length: 18 amino acids. The ends lost 2 bases at V and 2 bases at J; junction bases unmatched: 15. As DNA, the CDR3 is TGCGCCAGCAGTCAAGTCCTCCTCCGGGACAGTTACCCCTACGAGCAGTACGTC. It yields the protein CASSQVLLRDSYPYEQYV.

This clone was counted between two and nine times. The rearrangement links TRBV7-9 to TRBJ1-1; a possible D gene is TRBD1 (5 bases). CDR1 is SEHNR and CDR2 is FQNEAQ in the germline V gene (reference sequence). Trimming cost V 3 bases and J 3 bases, with 14 bases left between them. CDR3 length: 15 amino acids. The CDR3 DNA follows: TGTGCCAGCAGCTTTGCAGGTGGGGGGGACACTGAAGCTTTCTTT. Translation gives CASSFAGGGDTEAFF.

DNA of the CDR3: TGTGCCACTCTTCGGGGGGGCCTGGGCAATGAGCAGTTCTTC. Amino acids: CATLRGGLGNEQFF. V is TRBV10-3 and J is TRBJ2-1; 8 nucleotides match TRBD2. Germline CDR1 ENHRY, CDR2 SYGVKD. V lost 10 bases to trimming and J lost 6 bases; unmatched junction nucleotides: 11. This CDR3 is built from 14 residues.

This rearrangement joins TRBV27 to TRBJ1-5; the match to TRBD1 covers 7 bases. The J segment lost 4 bases and the V segment lost 5 bases, leaving 5 bases of the junction unmatched. Germline CDR1 and CDR2: MNHEY and SMNVEV (reference sequence). The CDR3 has 14 residues. The CDR3 sequence is CASSVGQLNQPQHF. CDR3 DNA: TGTGCCAGCAGTGTGGGACAGCTAAATCAGCCCCAGCATTTT.

V and J are TRBV12-3 or TRBV12-4 and TRBJ2-1; D is undetermined. The germline V and J ends were trimmed by 8 bases and 9 bases, with 14 bases remaining between them. The CDR3 totals 12 residues. The CDR3: CASQSLGGEQFF. The DNA for the CDR3 is TGTGCCAGCCAATCTCTCGGCGGTGAGCAGTTCTTC.

The V call is TRBV2, the J call TRBJ1-1; no clear D gene. The CDR3 runs 14 residues. Germline loops: CDR1 SNHLY, CDR2 FYNNEI. With 5 bases removed from V and 3 bases from J, the gap between germline ends came to 13 bases. The CDR3 DNA is TGTGCCAGCAGTCCGGCTCTAGTGGACACTGAAGCTTTCTTT. It yields the protein CASSPALVDTEAFF.

The chain is built from TRBV11-2 and TRBJ1-6, with D maybe TRBD1 (5 bases). The CDR3 is 14 amino acids. V was clipped by 7 bases and J by 7 bases, with 14 bases between them. The V gene's germline CDR1 is SGHAT and CDR2 FQNNGV. The CDR3 sequence is CASTMGRGNSPLHF. CDR3 sequence (DNA): TGTGCCAGCACCATGGGACGGGGGAATTCACCCCTCCACTTT.

V and J are TRBV9 and TRBJ1-2; a weak D match, TRBD1 (6 bases). The V end lost 0 bases, the J end lost 6 bases, and 12 bases lay between the germline ends. The CDR3 runs 14 residues. The V gene's germline CDR1 is SGDLS and CDR2 YYNGEE. CDR3 sequence reads: CASSVGGLGDGYTF. For the CDR3, the DNA is TGTGCCAGCAGCGTAGGGGGGCTAGGGGATGGCTACACCTTC.

The gene calls are TRBV6-1 and TRBJ1-5; D gene unclear. CDR1 and CDR2 (germline): MNHNS, SASEGT. The V and J ends lost 1 base and 0 bases respectively, with 7 bases between them. CDR3 length: 15 amino acids. CDR3 sequence: CASSEGRYSNQPQHF. The DNA of the CDR3 is TGTGCCAGCAGTGAAGGCAGGTATAGCAATCAGCCCCAGCATTTT.

This clone was seen a single time. The gene calls are TRBV7-9 and TRBJ2-5; 8 bases line up with TRBD1. The CDR3 covers 15 residues. Germline CDR1 and CDR2: SEHNR and FQNEAQ (reference sequence). J was trimmed by 5 bases and V by 6 bases; bases with no gene match: 11. CDR3 coding DNA: TGTGCCAGCAGACGGACAGGGCAAAATGGGGAGACCCAGTACTTC. Amino acids: CASRRTGQNGETQYF.

This rearrangement joins TRBV11-3 to TRBJ1-1, with 8 nucleotides matching TRBD1. The ends lost 1 base at V and 7 bases at J; junction bases unmatched: 8. The length of the CDR3 is 15 residues. CDR1 is SGHNT and CDR2 is YENEEA in the germline V gene. This CDR3 reads CASSLGRTGTDEAFF. CDR3 coding DNA: TGTGCCAGCAGCTTAGGCCGGACAGGGACGGATGAAGCTTTCTTT.

This CDR3 reads CASSPPQSYEQYV. Written as DNA, the CDR3 is TGTGCCAGCAGTCCCCCCCAGTCCTACGAGCAGTACGTC. The chain is built from TRBV6-5 and TRBJ2-7; D is uncertain. The CDR3 spans 13 residues. The V and J ends lost 5 bases and 1 base respectively, with 9 bases between them. CDR1 is MNHEY, CDR2 SVGAGI, per germline.

The chain joins TRBV6-5 to TRBJ2-3, with D possibly being TRBD1 (5 bases). The V gene lost 4 bases and the J gene lost 6 bases, with 11 bases spanning the gap. Germline V CDR1 and CDR2: MNHEY, SVGAGI. The CDR3 is made up of 13 amino acids. The CDR3 DNA is TGTGCCAGCAGTTCAGGGTGGGATGATACGCAGTATTTT. Translating gives CASSSGWDDTQYF.

The V call is TRBV11-2, the J call TRBJ2-7, with TRBD1 matching over 9 bases. This CDR3 spans 16 amino acids. J gave up 3 bases and V 5 bases, and 11 bases lay outside the gene matches. CDR1 is SGHAT, CDR2 FQNNGV, per germline. The chain's CDR3 is CASSNPGQGLFYEQYF. CDR3 DNA sequence: TGTGCCAGCAGCAATCCGGGACAGGGTCTGTTCTACGAGCAGTACTTC.

This clone appeared a few times. The rearrangement links TRBV2 to TRBJ1-5, with TRBD1 identical over 9 bases. The germline CDR1 and CDR2 sequences are SNHLY and FYNNEI. Unmatched junction bases numbered 2, after V lost 4 bases and J lost 4 bases. This CDR3 comprises 14 residues. The CDR3 sequence: CASSAGTGNQPQHF. The CDR3 nucleotides read TGTGCCAGCAGTGCCGGGACAGGGAATCAGCCCCAGCATTTT.